This record concerns one T cell receptor beta chain sequence. These data are taken from a study of CD8+ T cells in alopecia areata. RNA extraction and reverse transcription yielded cDNA as sequencing template. Only in-frame clones appear in the TCRdb table, and some are missing; sequencing was by immunoSEQ multiplex PCR. The table includes some 120,000 clones, 60% to 65% detected once. Noted treatment: oral pan-JAK inhibitor, 5-10 mg twice daily. Germline CDR1 and CDR2: LNHNV and YYDKDF (reference sequence). This CDR3 is built from 15 residues. V shed 1 base and J shed 4 bases, with 13 bases lying between them.

The V call is TRBV15, the J call TRBJ1-2, with unresolved D. This receptor was identified in a human donor with alopecia areata. The sequencing here drew on CD4+ T cells sorted from blood, taken at week 4, from a patient treated with tofacitinib. CDR3 DNA sequence: TGTGCCACCAGCAGAGTCGCATCAGGACCCTATGGCTACACCTTC. As protein: CATSRVASGPYGYTF.